The rows below give T cell receptor beta chains drawn from one sample of a study of CD8+CD57+ T cells in acquired aplastic anemia. TCRdb re-derived calls from the reads in MiXCR, one entry per CDR3 protein. The sample holds around 230,000 distinct CDR3 sequences, approximately 57% seen once. The material sequenced was sorted CD4+, CD8+, or CD8+CD57+ T cells (not recorded which) from PBMCs. These receptors were collected from a human donor in good health. CDR3s include the opening cysteine and the closing phenylalanine or tryptophan. Fields, in order: clone size, D gene, J gene, CDR3 length, V gene, CDR3 DNA, CDR3 protein. D genes are given only for firm matches. A clone size is listed for some rows: how often the clone was seen (once, few, many), or a class if it is expanded.

many TRBD2 TRBJ2-1 18 TRBV19 TGTGCCAGTAGTCCAGGGACTAGCGGCCTAGGATCCTACAATGAGCAGTTCTTC CASSPGTSGLGSYNEQFF
NA NA TRBJ2-5 14 TRBV29-1 TGCAGCGTTGACGGCTGGGCTGGGGAGGAGACCCAGTACTTC CSVDGWAGEETQYF
NA TRBD2 TRBJ2-7 14 TRBV2 TGTGCCAGCAGCGGCCAGCGGGGGACCTACGAGCAGTACTTC CASSGQRGTYEQYF
NA NA TRBJ2-1 13 TRBV7-9 TGTGCTAGCAGCTTGGGTAGGGAGGCCCAGCAGTTCTTC CASSLGREAQQFF
NA TRBD1 TRBJ1-6 15 TRBV20-1 TGCAGTGCTAGAGTATTGACAGGGGACAGTTCACCCCTCCACTTT CSARVLTGDSSPLHF
NA TRBD2 TRBJ2-5 14 TRBV7-9 TGTGCCAGCAGACTTAGCGGGGGGGCAGAGACCCAGTACTTC CASRLSGGAETQYF
NA TRBD2 TRBJ2-1 15 TRBV7-9 TGTGCCAGCAGCTTAGCGGCTAGCGGGAGTACGGAGCAGTTCTTC CASSLAASGSTEQFF
NA NA TRBJ1-6 17 TRBV28 TGTGCCAGCAGTTTAGCGGGCCTGGGGGAGAGTGGTTCACCCCTCCACTTT CASSLAGLGESGSPLHF
NA NA TRBJ2-3 14 TRBV20-1 TGCAGTGCTAGAGTCCAGCGATCCAGGGATACGCAGTATTTT CSARVQRSRDTQYF
many NA TRBJ1-1 13 TRBV20-1 TGCAGTGCTGAGGGGGGGTCCCGGGGGTCTGCTTTCTTT CSAEGGSRGSAFF
NA TRBD2 TRBJ2-1 16 TRBV7-3 TGTGCCAGCAGCTTAAGAAGAACTAGCGGGGACAATGAGCAGTTCTTC CASSLRRTSGDNEQFF
NA TRBD2 TRBJ2-2 12 TRBV20-1 TGCAGTGCCGGACTAGTCACCGGGGAGCTGTTTTTT CSAGLVTGELFF
NA TRBD1 TRBJ1-2 16 TRBV7-9 TGCGCCAGCAGCTTGAACCAGGACAGGGCTAACTATGGCTACACCTTC CASSLNQDRANYGYTF
NA NA TRBJ2-3 13 TRBV15 TGTGCCACCAGCAGAGATCCTGCGGATACGCAGTATTTT CATSRDPADTQYF
few TRBD2 TRBJ2-5 15 TRBV20-1 TGCAGTGCTAGGGAGGCTAGCGGGGGGTATGAGACCCAGTACTTC CSAREASGGYETQYF
many NA TRBJ2-1 13 TRBV6-5 TGTGCCAGCAGTGACTCTTACTACAATGAGCAGTTCTTC CASSDSYYNEQFF
many TRBD2 TRBJ2-3 15 TRBV20-1 TGCAGTGCTAGTACTAGCGGGGGGCTGCTGGATACGCAGTATTTT CSASTSGGLLDTQYF
many TRBD2 TRBJ2-7 15 TRBV3-1 TGTGCCAGCAGCCCCCCTAGCGGGACTGCCTACGAGCAGTACTTC CASSPPSGTAYEQYF
NA NA TRBJ1-1 18 TRBV9 TGTGCCAGCAGCCAAGATAAGCCGACCGGCAGGCTGGGCACTGAAGCTTCCTTT CASSQDKPTGRLGTEASF
few NA TRBJ2-1 13 TRBV28 TGTGCCAGCAGTCTCCTTCCTAGGAATGAGCAGTTCTTC CASSLLPRNEQFF
NA NA TRBJ2-7 14 TRBV6-5 TGTGCCAGCGCGGGACGTTTGAGCTCCTACGAGCAGTACTTC CASAGRLSSYEQYF
many TRBD2 TRBJ2-1 16 TRBV20-1 TGCAGTGCAACCCGGACTAGCGGGACCCTTTGGAATGAGCAGTTCTTC CSATRTSGTLWNEQFF
NA TRBD2 TRBJ2-7 14 TRBV20-1 TGCAGTGCTAGAGGGCCGGGACTACACTACGAGCAGTACTTC CSARGPGLHYEQYF
NA NA TRBJ2-2 13 TRBV2 TGTGCCAGCAGCCGAACCTGGACCGGGGAGCTGTTTTTT CASSRTWTGELFF
few TRBD2 TRBJ2-7 15 TRBV10-3 TGTGCCATCAGTGCTGGGACTAGCGCATCCTACGAGCAGTACTTC CAISAGTSASYEQYF
NA NA TRBJ2-3 11 TRBV10-1 TGCGCCAGCGGACCCACAGATACGCAGTATTTT CASGPTDTQYF
NA TRBD2 TRBJ2-3 17 TRBV24-1 TGTGCCACCAGTGATCCCGGACTAGCGGGGGGGACAGATACGCAGTATTTT CATSDPGLAGGTDTQYF
NA NA TRBJ1-1 11 TRBV7-9 TGTGCCAGCAGTGGCAGCCTCAAAGCTTTCTTT CASSGSLKAFF
many NA TRBJ1-5 12 TRBV19 TGTGCCAGTAGATGGGGGGGTGAGCCCCAGCATTTT CASRWGGEPQHF
NA TRBD1 TRBJ2-3 14 TRBV20-1 TGCAGTGCTCGCAGGGACAGACCCACAGATACGCAGTATTTT CSARRDRPTDTQYF
NA TRBD1 TRBJ2-6 16 TRBV7-9 TGTGCCAGCAGTGTAGGGGACCGACAGGGTGGTCGTGTCCTGACTTTC CASSVGDRQGGRVLTF
many TRBD2 TRBJ2-7 16 TRBV3-1 TGTGCCAGCAGCCAAGATATGGCTAGCGGGGCCTACGAGCAGTACTTC CASSQDMASGAYEQYF
NA NA TRBJ1-5 16 TRBV10-3 TGTGCCATCAGTGAGTCGAAGACAGGTAGTTATCAGCCCCAGCATTTT CAISESKTGSYQPQHF
NA NA TRBJ1-2 13 TRBV20-1 TGCAGTGCTAGCGAAACAGGAGACTATGGCTACACCTTC CSASETGDYGYTF
many NA TRBJ1-1 14 TRBV20-1 TGCAGTGCTAGAGATCTGCAGATGAACACTGAAGCTTTCTTT CSARDLQMNTEAFF
NA NA TRBJ1-6 15 TRBV4-3 TGCGCCAGCAGCCCGATTAGCTCCTATAATTCACCCCTCCACTTT CASSPISSYNSPLHF
NA TRBD1 TRBJ2-7 15 TRBV5-6 TGTGCCAGCAGCTTGTTCGGACAGGGATCCTACGAGCAGTACTTC CASSLFGQGSYEQYF
many NA TRBJ2-3 14 TRBV19 TGTGCCAGTAGTATCTTGGAGGGAACAGATACGCAGTATTTT CASSILEGTDTQYF
NA TRBD2 TRBJ2-3 13 TRBV12-3/TRBV12-4 TGTGCCAGCGGTTCGGATGGGGGGGGGACGCAGTATTTT CASGSDGGGTQYF
NA NA TRBJ2-2 14 TRBV7-3 TGTGCCAGCAGCTCTGGACTGGGCACCGGGGAGCTGTTTTTT CASSSGLGTGELFF
NA NA TRBJ2-3 13 TRBV7-9 TGTGCCAGCAGCTTAGATTCGGGAGATACGCAGTATTTT CASSLDSGDTQYF
many TRBD1 TRBJ2-7 16 TRBV7-9 TGTGCCAGCAGCTTACCCAGGACAGGGCTTAGCTACGAGCAGTACTTC CASSLPRTGLSYEQYF